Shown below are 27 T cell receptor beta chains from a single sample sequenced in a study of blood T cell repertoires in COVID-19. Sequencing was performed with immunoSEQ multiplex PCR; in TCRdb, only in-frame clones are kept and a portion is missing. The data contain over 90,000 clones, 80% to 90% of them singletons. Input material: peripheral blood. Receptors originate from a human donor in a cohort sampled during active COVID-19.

The CDR3 bases are TGCGCCAGCAGCTTGGAAGTTAGCGGGAGGTGGAATGAGCAGTTCTTC. Translation gives CASSLEVSGRWNEQFF. The V call is TRBV5-1, the J call TRBJ2-1, with 10 bases matching TRBD2. Germline-derived CDR1 and CDR2 are SGHRS and YFSETQ. The CDR3 is 16 residues long. V gave up 0 bases and J gave up 7 bases; unmatched junction bases: 7.

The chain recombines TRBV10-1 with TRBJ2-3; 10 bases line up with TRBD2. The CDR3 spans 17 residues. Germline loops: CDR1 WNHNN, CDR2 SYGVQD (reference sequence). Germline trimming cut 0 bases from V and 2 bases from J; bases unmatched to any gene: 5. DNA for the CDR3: TGCGCCAGCAGTGAGTCGGTAGCGGGGGGTTCCACAGATACGCAGTATTTT. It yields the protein CASSESVAGGSTDTQYF.

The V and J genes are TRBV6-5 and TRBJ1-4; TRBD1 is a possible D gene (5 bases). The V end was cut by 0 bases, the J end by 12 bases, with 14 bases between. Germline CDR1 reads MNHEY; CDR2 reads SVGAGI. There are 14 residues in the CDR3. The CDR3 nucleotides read TGTGCCAGCAGTTACTCGGGACCGGGGGAGGAACTGTTTTTT. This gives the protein CASSYSGPGEELFF.

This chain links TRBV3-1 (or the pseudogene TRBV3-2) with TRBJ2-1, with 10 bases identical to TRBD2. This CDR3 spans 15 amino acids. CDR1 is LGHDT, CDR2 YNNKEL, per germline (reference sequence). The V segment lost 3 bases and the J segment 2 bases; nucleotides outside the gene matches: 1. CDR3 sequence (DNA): TGTGCCAGCAGCCAGCTAGCGGGGGCCTACAATGAGCAGTTCTTC. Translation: CASSQLAGAYNEQFF.

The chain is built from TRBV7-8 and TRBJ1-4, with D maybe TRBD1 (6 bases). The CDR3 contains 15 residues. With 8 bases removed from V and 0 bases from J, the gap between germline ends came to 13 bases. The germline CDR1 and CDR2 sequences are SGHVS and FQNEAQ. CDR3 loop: CASGKGETTNEKLFF. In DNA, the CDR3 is TGTGCCAGCGGCAAGGGGGAAACAACTAATGAAAAACTGTTTTTT.

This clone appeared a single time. The chain's CDR3 is CASRPYTGDGLEAFF. As DNA, the CDR3 is TGTGCCAGCAGACCCTATACAGGGGATGGCCTTGAAGCTTTCTTT. The chain has TRBV6-5 and TRBJ1-1, with 7 nucleotides matching TRBD1. Germline V gene lookup returns CDR1 MNHEY and CDR2 SVGAGI. Losses at the gene ends were 6 bases for V and 7 bases for J; bases not matched to a gene: 14. This CDR3 comprises 15 residues.

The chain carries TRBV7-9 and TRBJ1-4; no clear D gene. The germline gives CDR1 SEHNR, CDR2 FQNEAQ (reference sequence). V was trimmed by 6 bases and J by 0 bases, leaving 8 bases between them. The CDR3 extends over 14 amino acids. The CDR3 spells CASRTGTTNEKLFF. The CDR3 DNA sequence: TGTGCCAGCAGGACCGGGACAACTAATGAAAAACTGTTTTTT.

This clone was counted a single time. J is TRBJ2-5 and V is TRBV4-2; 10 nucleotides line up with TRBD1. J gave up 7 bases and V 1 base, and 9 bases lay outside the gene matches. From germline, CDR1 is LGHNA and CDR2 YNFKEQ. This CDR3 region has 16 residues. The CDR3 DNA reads TGTGCCAGCAGCCAAGTCGGGACAGGGGCCGGCGGGACCCAGTACTTC. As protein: CASSQVGTGAGGTQYF.

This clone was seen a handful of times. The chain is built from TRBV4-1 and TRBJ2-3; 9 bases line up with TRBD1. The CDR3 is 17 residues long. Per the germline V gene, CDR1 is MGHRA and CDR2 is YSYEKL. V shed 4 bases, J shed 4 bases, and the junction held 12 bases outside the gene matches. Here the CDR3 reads CASSRAYGQGWSDTQYF. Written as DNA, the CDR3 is TGCGCCAGCAGCCGAGCGTATGGACAGGGGTGGTCAGATACGCAGTATTTT.

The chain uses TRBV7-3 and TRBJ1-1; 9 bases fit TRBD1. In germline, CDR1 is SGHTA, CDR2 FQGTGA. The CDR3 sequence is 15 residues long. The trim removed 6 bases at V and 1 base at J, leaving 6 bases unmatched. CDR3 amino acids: CASSTGGAANTEAFF. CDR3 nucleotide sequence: TGTGCCAGCAGTACAGGGGGCGCCGCGAACACTGAAGCTTTCTTT. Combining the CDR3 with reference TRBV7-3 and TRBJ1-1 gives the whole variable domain GAGVSQTPSNKVTEKGKYVELRCDPISGHTALYWYRQSLGQGPEFLIYFQGTGAADDSGLPNDRFFAVRPEGSVSTLKIQRTERGDSAVYLCASSTGGAANTEAFFGQGTRLTVV.

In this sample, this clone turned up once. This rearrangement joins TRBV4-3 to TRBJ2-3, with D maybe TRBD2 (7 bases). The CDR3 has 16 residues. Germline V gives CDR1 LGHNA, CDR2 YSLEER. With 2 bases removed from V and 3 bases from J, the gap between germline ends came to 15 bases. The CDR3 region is CASSQIQGGGTDTQYF. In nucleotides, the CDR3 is TGCGCCAGCAGCCAAATACAGGGAGGGGGGACAGATACGCAGTATTTT.

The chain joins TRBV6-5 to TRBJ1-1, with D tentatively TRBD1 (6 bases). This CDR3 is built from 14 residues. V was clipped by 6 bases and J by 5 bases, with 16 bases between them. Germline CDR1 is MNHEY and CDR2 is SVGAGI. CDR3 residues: CASRRGQTETEAFF. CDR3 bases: TGTGCCAGCAGACGAGGACAGACCGAGACTGAAGCTTTCTTT.

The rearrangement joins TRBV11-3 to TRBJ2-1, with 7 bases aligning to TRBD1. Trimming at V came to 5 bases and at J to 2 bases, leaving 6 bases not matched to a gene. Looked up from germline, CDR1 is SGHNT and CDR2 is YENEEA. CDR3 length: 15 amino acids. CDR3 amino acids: CASSQNTGAYNEQFF. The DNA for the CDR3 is TGTGCCAGCAGCCAAAATACAGGGGCCTACAATGAGCAGTTCTTC.

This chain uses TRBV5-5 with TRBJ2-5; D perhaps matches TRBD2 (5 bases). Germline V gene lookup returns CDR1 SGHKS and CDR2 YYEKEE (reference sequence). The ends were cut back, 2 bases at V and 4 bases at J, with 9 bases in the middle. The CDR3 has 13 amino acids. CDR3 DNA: TGTGCCAGCAGCTTTACCGCGGGAGAGACCCAGTACTTC. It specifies CASSFTAGETQYF.

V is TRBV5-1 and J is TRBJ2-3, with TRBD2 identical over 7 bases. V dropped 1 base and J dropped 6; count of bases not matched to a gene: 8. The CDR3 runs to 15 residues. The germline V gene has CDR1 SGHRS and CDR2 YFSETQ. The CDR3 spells CASSLQRGGGDTQYF. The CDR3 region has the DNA TGCGCCAGCAGCTTGCAGCGGGGTGGCGGGGATACGCAGTATTTT.

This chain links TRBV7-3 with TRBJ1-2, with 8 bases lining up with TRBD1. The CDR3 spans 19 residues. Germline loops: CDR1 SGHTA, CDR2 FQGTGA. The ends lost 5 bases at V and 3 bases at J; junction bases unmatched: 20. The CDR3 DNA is TGTGCCAGCAGCCCGACAAACGCCGGGACAGGCTCCGGGGACTATGGCTACACCTTC. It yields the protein CASSPTNAGTGSGDYGYTF.

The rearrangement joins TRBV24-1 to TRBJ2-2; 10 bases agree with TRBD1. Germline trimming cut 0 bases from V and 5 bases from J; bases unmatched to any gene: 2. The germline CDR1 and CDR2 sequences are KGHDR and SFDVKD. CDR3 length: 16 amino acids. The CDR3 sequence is CATSDLGTGATGELFF. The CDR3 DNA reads TGTGCCACCAGTGATTTGGGGACAGGGGCTACCGGGGAGCTGTTTTTT.

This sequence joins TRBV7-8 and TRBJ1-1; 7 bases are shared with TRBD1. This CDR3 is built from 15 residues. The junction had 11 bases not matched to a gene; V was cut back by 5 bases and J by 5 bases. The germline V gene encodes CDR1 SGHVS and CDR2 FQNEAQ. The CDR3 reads CASSTSQGVYTEAFF. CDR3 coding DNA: TGTGCCAGCAGCACCAGTCAGGGGGTTTATACTGAAGCTTTCTTT.

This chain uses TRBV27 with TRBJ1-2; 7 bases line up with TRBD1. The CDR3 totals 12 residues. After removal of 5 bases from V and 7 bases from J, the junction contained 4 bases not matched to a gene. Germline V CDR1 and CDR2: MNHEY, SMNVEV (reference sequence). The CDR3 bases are TGTGCCAGCAGTACTAACAGGGGTGGCTACACCTTC. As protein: CASSTNRGGYTF.

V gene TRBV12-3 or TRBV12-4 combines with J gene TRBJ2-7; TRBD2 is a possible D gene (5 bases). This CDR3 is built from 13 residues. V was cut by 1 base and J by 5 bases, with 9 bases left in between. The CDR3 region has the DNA TGTGCCAGCAGTTTAGTCAGGAGGCACGAGCAGTACTTC. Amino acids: CASSLVRRHEQYF.

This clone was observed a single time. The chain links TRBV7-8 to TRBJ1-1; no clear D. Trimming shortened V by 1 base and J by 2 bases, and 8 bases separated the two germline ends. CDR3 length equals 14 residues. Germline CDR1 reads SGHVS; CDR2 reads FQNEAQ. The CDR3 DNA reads TGTGCCAGCAGCTTAGGCGGAGTAAACACTGAAGCTTTCTTT. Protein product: CASSLGGVNTEAFF.

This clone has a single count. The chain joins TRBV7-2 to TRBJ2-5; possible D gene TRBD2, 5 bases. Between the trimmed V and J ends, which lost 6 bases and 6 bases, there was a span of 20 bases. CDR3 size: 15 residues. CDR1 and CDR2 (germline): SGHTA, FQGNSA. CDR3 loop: CASRTDSREGKTQYF. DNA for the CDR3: TGTGCCAGCAGAACCGATTCCCGGGAAGGGAAGACCCAGTACTTC.

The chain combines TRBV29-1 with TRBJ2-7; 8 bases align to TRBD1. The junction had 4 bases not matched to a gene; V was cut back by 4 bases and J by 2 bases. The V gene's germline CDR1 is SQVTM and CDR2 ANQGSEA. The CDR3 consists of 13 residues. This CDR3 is CSVGSGGPYEQYF. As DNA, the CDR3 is TGCAGCGTTGGCTCAGGGGGCCCCTACGAGCAGTACTTC.

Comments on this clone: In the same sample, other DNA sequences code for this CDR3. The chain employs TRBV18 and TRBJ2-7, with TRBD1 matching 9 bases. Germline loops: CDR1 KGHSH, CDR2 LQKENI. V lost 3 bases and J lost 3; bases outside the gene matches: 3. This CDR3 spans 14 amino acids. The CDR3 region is CASSPRTGDYEQYF. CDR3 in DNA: TGTGCCAGCTCACCCCGGACAGGGGACTACGAGCAGTACTTC. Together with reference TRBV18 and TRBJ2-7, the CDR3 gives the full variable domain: NAGVMQNPRHLVRRRGQEARLRCSPMKGHSHVYWYRQLPEEGLKFMVYLQKENIIDESGMPKERFSAEFPKEGPSILRIQQVVRGDSAAYFCASSPRTGDYEQYFGPGTRLTVT.

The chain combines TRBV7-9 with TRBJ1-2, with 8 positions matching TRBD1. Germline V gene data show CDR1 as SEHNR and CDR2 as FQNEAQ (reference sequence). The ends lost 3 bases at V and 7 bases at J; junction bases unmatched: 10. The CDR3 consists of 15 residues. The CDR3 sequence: CASSFETDRGSGYTF. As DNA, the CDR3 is TGTGCCAGCAGCTTCGAAACCGACAGGGGAAGTGGCTACACCTTC.

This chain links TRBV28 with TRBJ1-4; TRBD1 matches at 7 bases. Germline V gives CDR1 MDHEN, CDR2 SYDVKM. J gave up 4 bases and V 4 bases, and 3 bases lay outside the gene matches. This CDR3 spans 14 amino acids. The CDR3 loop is CASSWDSRNEKLFF. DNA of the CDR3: TGTGCCAGCAGTTGGGACAGCCGTAATGAAAAACTGTTTTTT.

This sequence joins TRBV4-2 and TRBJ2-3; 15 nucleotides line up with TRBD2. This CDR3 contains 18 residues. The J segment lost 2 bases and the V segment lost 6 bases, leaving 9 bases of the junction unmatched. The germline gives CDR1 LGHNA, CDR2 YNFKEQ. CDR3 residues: CASSYGTSGGTLTDTQYF. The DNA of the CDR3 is TGTGCCAGCAGTTACGGGACTAGCGGGGGGACCCTCACAGATACGCAGTATTTT.